This paragraph covers one T cell receptor (beta chain) sequence. As yet, its antigen is unknown. These data are taken from a study of shared clonotypes between healthy human individuals. TCRdb's copy holds only in-frame clones and misses some; the assay was immunoSEQ multiplex PCR. The table has some 2.1 million clones, 90% to 95% seen once; the top ten hold more than 0.1%. Division of CD4+ cells produced a CD45RA+ naive subset and a CD45RA-negative memory subset. Overall study findings and caveats: A generally larger estimated richness was seen in naive subsets than in memory subsets. The sampled material consisted only of blood, and tissue repertoires are likely to differ. Despite large depth, rarefaction showed incomplete sorted-subset sequencing.

There are 14 residues in the CDR3. The V end lost 5 bases, the J end lost 5 bases, and 15 bases lay between the germline ends. The V gene's germline CDR1 is LNHDA and CDR2 SQIVND (reference sequence). Sequenced sample: naive CD4+ T cells sorted from blood. Documented subset: CD45RA+ positively selected. The TCR comes from a man between 18 and 35 years old in good health. The V call is TRBV19, the J call TRBJ2-5; possibly TRBD2 for D (5 bases). CDR3 sequence: CASSPRARGETQYF. CDR3 in DNA: TGTGCCAGTAGTCCGCGGGCCCGAGGGGAGACCCAGTACTTC.